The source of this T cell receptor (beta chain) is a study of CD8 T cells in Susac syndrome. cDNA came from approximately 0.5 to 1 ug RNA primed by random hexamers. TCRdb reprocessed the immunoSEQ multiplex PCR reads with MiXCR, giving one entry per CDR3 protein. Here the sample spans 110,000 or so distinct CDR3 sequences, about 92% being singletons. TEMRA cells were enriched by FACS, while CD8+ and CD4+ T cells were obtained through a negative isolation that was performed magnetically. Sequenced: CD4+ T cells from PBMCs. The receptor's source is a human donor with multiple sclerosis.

The CDR3 is CASRQSRDSYGYTF. CDR3 DNA: TGTGCCAGCAGGCAATCTCGGGACAGCTATGGCTACACCTTC. The chain couples TRBV6-6 to TRBJ1-2; TRBD1 agrees at 7 bases. CDR1 and CDR2 (germline): MNHNY, SVGAGI (reference sequence). V was clipped by 6 bases and J by 4 bases; unmatched bases: 8. CDR3 length equals 14 residues.